What follows is one T cell receptor beta chain and its context. The sample originates from a study of blood T cell repertoires in COVID-19. Data came from immunoSEQ multiplex PCR; TCRdb stores just in-frame clones and leaves some out. Of 55,000 to 70,000 clones detected, roughly 91% appear once; the ten largest clones hold around 7%. Trimming cost V 2 bases and J 8 bases; bases outside gene matches: 12. The CDR3 contains 15 residues. Germline lookup yields CDR1 SGHRS and CDR2 YFSETQ. The sequenced material came from peripheral blood. V and J are TRBV5-1 and TRBJ1-2; 7 nucleotides match TRBD1. The clonotype was recovered from a man in his forties with COVID-19, enrolled during active disease. CDR3 bases: TGCGCCAGCAGCTTTTTCCCCGGGACAGAAACGGGCTACACCTTC. It encodes CASSFFPGTETGYTF.